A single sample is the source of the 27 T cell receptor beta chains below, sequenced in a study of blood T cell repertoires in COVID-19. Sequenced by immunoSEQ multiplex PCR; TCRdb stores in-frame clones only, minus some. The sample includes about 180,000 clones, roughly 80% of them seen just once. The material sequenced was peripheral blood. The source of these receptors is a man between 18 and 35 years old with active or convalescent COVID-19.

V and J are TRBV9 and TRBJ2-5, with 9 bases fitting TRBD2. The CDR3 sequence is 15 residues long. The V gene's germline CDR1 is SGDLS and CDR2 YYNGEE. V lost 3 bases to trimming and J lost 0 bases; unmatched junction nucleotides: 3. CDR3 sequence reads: CASSALAGYQETQYF. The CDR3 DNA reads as TGTGCCAGCAGCGCGCTAGCGGGGTACCAAGAGACCCAGTACTTC. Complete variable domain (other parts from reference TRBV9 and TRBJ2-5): DSGVTQTPKHLITATGQRVTLRCSPRSGDLSVYWYQQSLDQGLQFLIQYYNGEERAKGNILERFSAQQFPDLHSELNLSSLELGDSALYFCASSALAGYQETQYFGPGTRLLVL.

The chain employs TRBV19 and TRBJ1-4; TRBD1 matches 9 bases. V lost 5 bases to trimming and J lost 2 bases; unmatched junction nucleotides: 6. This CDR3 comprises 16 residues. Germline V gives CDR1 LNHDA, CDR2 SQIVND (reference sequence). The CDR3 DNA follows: TGTGCCAGTAGTTCGGGACAGGGACTGACTAATGAAAAACTGTTTTTT. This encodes CASSSGQGLTNEKLFF. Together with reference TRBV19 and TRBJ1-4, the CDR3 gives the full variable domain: DGGITQSPKYLFRKEGQNVTLSCEQNLNHDAMYWYRQDPGQGLRLIYYSQIVNDFQKGDIAEGYSVSREKKESFPLTVTSAQKNPTAFYLCASSSGQGLTNEKLFFGSGTQLSVL.

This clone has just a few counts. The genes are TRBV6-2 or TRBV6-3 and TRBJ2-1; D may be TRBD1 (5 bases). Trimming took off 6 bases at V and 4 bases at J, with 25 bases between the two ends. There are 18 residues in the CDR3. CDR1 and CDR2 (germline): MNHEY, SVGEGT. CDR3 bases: TGTGCCAGCAGCCAAGGGAAGGGGTTGGCCTCGACTTACAATGAGCAGTTCTTC. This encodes CASSQGKGLASTYNEQFF.

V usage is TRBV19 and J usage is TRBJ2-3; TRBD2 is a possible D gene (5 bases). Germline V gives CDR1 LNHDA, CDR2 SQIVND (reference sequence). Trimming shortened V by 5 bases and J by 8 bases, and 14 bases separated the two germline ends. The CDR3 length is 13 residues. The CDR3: CASSPQRAGTQYF. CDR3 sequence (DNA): TGTGCCAGTAGTCCCCAGAGGGCGGGTACGCAGTATTTT.

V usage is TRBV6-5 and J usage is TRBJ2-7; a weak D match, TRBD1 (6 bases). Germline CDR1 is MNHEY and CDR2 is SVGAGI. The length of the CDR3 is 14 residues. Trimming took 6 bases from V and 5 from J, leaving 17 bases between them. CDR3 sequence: CASRSEQGSHEQYF. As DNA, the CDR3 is TGTGCCAGCAGGAGCGAACAGGGATCCCACGAGCAGTACTTC.

CDR3 nucleotide sequence: TGTGCCAGCAGCCAAGAGGCAGGGGGCCTCTCCGCTAACTATGGCTACACCTTC. It yields the protein CASSQEAGGLSANYGYTF. V gene TRBV3-1 (or the pseudogene TRBV3-2) combines with J gene TRBJ1-2; 8 nucleotides align to TRBD1. CDR1 is LGHDT and CDR2 is YNNKEL in the germline V gene (reference sequence). Trimming took 0 bases from V and 0 from J; bases not matched to a gene: 9. The CDR3 contains 18 residues.

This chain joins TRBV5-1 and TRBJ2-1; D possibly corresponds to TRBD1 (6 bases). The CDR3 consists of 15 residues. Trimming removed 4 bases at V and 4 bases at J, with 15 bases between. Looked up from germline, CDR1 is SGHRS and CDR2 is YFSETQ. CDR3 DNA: TGCGCCAGCAGCACACAGGGTAAAGGGTACAATGAGCAGTTCTTC. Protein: CASSTQGKGYNEQFF.

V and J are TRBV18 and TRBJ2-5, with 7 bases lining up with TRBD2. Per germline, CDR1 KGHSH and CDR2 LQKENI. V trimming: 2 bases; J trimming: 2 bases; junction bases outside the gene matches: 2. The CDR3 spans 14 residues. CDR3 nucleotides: TGTGCCAGCTCACCAAACGGGAGGCAAGAGACCCAGTACTTC. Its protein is CASSPNGRQETQYF.

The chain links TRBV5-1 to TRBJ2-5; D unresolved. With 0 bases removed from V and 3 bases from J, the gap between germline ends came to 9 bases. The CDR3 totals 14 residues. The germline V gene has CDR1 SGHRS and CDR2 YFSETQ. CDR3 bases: TGCGCCAGCAGCTTGGGACTGGCGAAAGAGACCCAGTACTTC. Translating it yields CASSLGLAKETQYF.

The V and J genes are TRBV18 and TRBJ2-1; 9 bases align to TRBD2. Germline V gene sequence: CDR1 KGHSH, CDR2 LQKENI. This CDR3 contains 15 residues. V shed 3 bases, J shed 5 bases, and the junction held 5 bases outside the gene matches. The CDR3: CASSPGLALHNEQFF. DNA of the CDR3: TGTGCCAGCTCACCGGGACTAGCTCTCCACAATGAGCAGTTCTTC. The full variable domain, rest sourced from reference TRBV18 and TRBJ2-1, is NAGVMQNPRHLVRRRGQEARLRCSPMKGHSHVYWYRQLPEEGLKFMVYLQKENIIDESGMPKERFSAEFPKEGPSILRIQQVVRGDSAAYFCASSPGLALHNEQFFGPGTRLTVL.

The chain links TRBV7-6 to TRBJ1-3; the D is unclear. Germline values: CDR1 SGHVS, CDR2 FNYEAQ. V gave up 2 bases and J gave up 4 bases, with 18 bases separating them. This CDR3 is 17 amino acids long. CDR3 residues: CASSLRSSVATGNTIYF. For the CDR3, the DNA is TGTGCCAGCAGCTTAAGGTCCTCGGTCGCGACAGGAAACACCATATATTTT.

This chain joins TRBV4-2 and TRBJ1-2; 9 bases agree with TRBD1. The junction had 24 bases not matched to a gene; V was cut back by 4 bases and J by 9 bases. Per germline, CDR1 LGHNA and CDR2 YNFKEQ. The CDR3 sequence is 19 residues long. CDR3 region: CASSPRPDRGVPTPHRYTF. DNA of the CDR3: TGTGCCAGCAGCCCGCGCCCGGACAGGGGCGTTCCAACACCCCACCGCTACACCTTC.

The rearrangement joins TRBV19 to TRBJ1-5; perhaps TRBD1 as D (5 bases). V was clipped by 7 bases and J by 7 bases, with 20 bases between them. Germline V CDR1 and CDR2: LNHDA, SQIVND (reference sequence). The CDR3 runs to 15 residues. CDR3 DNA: TGTGCCAGTACTAATAGGAGGGGTGAGCGGCAGCCCCAGCATTTT. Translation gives CASTNRRGERQPQHF.

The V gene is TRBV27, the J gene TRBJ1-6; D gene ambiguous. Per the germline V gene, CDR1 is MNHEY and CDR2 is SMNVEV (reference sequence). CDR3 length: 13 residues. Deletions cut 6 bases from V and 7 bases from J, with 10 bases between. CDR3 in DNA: TGTGCCAGCAGGGTAGGAGGAAATTCACCCCTCCACTTT. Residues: CASRVGGNSPLHF.

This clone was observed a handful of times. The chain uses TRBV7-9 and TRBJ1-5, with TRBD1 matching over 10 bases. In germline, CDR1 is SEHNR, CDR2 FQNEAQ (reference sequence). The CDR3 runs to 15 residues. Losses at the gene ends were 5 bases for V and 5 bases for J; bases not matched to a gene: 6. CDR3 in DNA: TGTGCCAGCAGCCCGACAGGGGGCGAGGATCAGCCCCAGCATTTT. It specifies CASSPTGGEDQPQHF.

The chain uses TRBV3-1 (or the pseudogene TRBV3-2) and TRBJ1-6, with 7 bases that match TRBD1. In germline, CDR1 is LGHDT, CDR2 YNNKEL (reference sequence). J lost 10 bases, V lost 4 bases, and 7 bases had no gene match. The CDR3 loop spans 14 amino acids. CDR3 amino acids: CASSPGQLGSPLHF. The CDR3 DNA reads TGTGCCAGCAGCCCGGGACAGTTGGGATCACCCCTCCACTTT.

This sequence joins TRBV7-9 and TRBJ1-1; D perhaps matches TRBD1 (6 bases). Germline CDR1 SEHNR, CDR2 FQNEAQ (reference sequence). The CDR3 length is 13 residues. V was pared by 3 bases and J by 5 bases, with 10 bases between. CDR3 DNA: TGTGCCAGCAGCTTGAAGGGGGAGACTGAAGCTTTCTTT. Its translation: CASSLKGETEAFF.

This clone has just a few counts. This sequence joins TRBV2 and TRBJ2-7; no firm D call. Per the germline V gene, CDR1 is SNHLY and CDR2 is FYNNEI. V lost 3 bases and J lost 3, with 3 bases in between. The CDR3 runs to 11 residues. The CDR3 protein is CASSDIYEQYF. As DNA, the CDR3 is TGTGCCAGCAGTGACATCTACGAGCAGTACTTC.

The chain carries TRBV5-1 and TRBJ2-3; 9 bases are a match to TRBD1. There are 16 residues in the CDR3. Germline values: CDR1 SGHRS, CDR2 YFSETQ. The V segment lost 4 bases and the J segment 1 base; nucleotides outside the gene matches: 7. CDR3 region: CASSITHRGRTDTQYF. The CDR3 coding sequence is TGCGCCAGCAGCATCACACACAGGGGGCGCACAGATACGCAGTATTTT.

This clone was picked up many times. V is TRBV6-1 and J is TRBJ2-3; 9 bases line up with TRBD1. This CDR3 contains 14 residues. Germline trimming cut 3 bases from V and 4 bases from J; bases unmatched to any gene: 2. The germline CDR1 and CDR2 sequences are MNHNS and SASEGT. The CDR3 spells CASSEDRGPDTQYF. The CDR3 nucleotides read TGTGCCAGCAGTGAGGACAGGGGCCCAGATACGCAGTATTTT.

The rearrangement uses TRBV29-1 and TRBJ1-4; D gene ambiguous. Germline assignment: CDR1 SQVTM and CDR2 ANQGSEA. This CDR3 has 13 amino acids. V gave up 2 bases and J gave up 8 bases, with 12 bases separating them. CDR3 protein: CSVERDTGEKLFF. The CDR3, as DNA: TGCAGCGTTGAACGGGATACCGGCGAAAAACTGTTTTTT.

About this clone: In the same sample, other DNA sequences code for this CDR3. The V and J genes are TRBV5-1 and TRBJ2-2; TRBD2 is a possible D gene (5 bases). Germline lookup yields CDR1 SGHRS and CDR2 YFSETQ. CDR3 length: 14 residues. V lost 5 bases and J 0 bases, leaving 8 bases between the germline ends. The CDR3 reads CASSSGTNTGELFF. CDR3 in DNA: TGCGCCAGCAGTTCCGGGACGAACACCGGGGAGCTGTTTTTT.

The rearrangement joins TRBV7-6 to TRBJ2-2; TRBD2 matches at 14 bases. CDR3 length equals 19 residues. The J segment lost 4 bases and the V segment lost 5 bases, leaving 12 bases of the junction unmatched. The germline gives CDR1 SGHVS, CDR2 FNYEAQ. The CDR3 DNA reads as TGTGCCAGCAGCCCCGGACTAGCGGGGGGAAAGGGGGTCACCGGGGAGCTGTTTTTT. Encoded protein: CASSPGLAGGKGVTGELFF.

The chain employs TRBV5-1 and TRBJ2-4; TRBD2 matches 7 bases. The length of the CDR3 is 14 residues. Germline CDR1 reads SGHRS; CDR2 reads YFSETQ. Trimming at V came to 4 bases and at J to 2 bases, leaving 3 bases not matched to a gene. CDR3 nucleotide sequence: TGCGCCAGCAGCGTGACTAGCACCAAAAACATTCAGTACTTC. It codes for CASSVTSTKNIQYF.

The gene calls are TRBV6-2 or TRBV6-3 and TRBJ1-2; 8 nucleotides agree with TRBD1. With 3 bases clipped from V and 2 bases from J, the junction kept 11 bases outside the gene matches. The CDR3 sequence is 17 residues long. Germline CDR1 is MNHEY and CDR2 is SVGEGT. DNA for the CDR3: TGTGCCAGCAGTTATCTACGGACAGGGACGATCAACTATGGCTACACCTTC. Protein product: CASSYLRTGTINYGYTF.

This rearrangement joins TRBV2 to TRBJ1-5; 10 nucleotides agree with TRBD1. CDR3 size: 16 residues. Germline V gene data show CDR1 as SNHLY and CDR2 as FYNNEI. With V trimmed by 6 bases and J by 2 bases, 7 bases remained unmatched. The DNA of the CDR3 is TGTGCCAGCAGAGCCCGACAGGGGGCGGGCAATCAGCCCCAGCATTTT. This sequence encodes CASRARQGAGNQPQHF.

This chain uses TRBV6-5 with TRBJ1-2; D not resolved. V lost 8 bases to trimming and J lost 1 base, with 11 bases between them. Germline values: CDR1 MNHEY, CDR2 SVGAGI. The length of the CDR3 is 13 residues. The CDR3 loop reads CASGTGNNYGYTF. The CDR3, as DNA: TGTGCCAGCGGAACGGGGAATAACTATGGCTACACCTTC.